The sequence of this T cell receptor beta chain was determined in a study of cytomegalovirus exposure and HLA in healthy donors. The germline gives CDR1 MGHRA, CDR2 YSYEKL. The CDR3 runs to 15 residues. Trimming took 0 bases from V and 7 from J; bases not matched to a gene: 6. Profiled with immunoSEQ multiplex PCR; TCRdb holds only in-frame clones, not every one. The sample carries about 110,000 clones, about 85% recorded once. The TCR comes from a woman under 30 in good health and CMV-seropositive. Sequenced material: PBMCs. The chain is built from TRBV4-1 and TRBJ2-1, with 7 bases matching TRBD2. The CDR3 sequence: CASSQDRSSGNEQFF. CDR3 sequence (DNA): TGCGCCAGCAGCCAAGACCGATCTAGCGGAAATGAGCAGTTCTTC.